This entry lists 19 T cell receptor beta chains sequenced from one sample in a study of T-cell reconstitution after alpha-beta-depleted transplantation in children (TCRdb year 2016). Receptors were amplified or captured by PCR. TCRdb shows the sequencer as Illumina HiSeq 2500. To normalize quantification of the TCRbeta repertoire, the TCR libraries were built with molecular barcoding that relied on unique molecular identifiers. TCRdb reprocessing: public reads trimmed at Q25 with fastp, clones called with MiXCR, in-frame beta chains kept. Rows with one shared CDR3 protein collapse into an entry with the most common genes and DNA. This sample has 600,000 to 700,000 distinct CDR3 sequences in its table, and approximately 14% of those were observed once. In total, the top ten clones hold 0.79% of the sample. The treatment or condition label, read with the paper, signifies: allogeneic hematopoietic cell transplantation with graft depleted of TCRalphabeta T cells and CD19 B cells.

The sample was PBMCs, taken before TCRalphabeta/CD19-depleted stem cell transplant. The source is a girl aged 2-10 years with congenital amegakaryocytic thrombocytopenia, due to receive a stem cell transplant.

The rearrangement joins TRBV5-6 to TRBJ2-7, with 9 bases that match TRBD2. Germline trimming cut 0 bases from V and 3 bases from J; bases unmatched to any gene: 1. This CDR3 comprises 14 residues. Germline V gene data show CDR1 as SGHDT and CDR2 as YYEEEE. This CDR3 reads CASSLGGRVYEQYF. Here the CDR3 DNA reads TGTGCCAGCAGCTTGGGCGGGAGGGTCTACGAGCAGTACTTC.

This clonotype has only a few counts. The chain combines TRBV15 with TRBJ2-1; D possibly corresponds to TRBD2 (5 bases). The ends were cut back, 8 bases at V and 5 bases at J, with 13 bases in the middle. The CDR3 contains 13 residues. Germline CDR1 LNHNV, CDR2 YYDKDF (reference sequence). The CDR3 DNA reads TGTGCCACCGCCCCCCTAGCCGACAATGAGCAGTTCTTC. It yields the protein CATAPLADNEQFF.

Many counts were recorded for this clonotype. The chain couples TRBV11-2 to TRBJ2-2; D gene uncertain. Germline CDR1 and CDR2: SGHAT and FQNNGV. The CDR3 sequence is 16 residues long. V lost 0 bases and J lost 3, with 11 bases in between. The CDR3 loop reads CASSLESLRHTGELFF. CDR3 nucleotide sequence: TGTGCCAGCAGCTTAGAGTCACTCCGCCACACCGGGGAGCTGTTTTTT.

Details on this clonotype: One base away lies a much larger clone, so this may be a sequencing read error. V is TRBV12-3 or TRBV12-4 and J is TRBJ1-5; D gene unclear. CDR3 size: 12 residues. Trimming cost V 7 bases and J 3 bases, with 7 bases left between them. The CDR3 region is CASTADNQPQHF. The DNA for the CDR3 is TGTGCCAGCACCGCGGACAATCAGCCCCAGCATTTT.

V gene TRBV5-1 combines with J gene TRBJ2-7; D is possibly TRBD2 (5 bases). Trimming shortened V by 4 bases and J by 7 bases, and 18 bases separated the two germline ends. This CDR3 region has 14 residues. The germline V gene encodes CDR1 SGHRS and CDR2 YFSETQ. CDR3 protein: CASSPAGTFLEQYF. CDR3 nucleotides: TGCGCCAGCAGCCCGGCGGGCACCTTCCTGGAGCAGTACTTC.

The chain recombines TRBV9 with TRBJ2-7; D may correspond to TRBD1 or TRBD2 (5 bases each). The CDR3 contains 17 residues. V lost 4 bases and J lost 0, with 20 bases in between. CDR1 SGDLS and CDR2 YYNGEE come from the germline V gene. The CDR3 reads CASSHNPKGRDSYEQYF. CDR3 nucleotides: TGTGCCAGCAGCCACAACCCAAAGGGACGGGACTCCTACGAGCAGTACTTC.

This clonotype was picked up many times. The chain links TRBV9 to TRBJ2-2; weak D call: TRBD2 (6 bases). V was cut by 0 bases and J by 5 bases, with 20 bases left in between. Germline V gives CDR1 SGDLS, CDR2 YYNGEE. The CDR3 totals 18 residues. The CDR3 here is CASSVEVGGPFITGELFF. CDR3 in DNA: TGTGCCAGCAGCGTAGAAGTAGGAGGGCCGTTCATAACCGGGGAGCTGTTTTTT.

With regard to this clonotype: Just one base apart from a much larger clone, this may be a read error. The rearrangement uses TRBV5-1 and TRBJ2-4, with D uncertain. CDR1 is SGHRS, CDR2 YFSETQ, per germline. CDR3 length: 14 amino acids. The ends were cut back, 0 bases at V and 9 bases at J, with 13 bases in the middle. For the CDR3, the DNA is TGCGCCAGCAGCTTGGCCGATAGGCCCAGCATTCAGTACTTC. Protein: CASSLADRPSIQYF.

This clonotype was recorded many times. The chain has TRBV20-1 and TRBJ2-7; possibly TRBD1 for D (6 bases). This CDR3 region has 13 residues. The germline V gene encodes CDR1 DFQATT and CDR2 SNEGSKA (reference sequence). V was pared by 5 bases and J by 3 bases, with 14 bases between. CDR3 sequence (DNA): TGCAGTGCTCTTGACTCAGGGGACTACGAGCAGTACTTC. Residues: CSALDSGDYEQYF.

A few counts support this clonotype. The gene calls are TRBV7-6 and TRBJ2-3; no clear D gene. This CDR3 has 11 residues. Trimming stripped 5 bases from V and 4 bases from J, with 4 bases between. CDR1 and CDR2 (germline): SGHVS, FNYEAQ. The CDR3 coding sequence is TGTGCCAGCAGCCAGGCAGATACGCAGTATTTT. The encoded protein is CASSQADTQYF.

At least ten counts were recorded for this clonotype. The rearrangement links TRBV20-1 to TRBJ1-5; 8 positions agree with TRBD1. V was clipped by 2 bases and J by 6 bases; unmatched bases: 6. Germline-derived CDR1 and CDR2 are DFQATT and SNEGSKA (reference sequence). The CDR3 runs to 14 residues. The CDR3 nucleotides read TGCAGTGCTAGATTACGACAGGGGAGTCAGCCCCAGCATTTT. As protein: CSARLRQGSQPQHF.

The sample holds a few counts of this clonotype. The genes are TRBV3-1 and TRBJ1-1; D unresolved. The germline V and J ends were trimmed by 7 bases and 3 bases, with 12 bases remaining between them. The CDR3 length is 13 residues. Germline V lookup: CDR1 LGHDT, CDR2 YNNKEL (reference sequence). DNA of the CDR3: TGTGCCAGCACGGGCGAGTACCACACTGAAGCTTTCTTT. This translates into CASTGEYHTEAFF.

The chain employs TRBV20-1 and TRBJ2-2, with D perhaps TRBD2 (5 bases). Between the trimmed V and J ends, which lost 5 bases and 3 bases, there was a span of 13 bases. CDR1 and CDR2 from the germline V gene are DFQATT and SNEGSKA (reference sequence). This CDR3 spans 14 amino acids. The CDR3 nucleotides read TGCAGTGCTCGAGCGGTCCTTCACACCGGGGAGCTGTTTTTT. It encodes CSARAVLHTGELFF.

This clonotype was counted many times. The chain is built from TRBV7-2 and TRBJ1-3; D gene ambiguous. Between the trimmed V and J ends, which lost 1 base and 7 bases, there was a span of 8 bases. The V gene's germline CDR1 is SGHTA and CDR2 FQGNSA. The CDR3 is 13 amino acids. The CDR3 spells CASSLGSSNTIYF. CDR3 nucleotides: TGTGCCAGCAGCTTAGGCAGTTCCAACACCATATATTTT.

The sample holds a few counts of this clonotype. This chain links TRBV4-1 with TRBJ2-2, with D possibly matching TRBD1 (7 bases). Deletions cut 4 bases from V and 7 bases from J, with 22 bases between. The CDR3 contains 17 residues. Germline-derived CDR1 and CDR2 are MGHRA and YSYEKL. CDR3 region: CASSRRDSLSDNGELFF. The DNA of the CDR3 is TGCGCCAGCAGCCGGCGGGACAGCCTTTCCGACAACGGGGAGCTGTTTTTT.

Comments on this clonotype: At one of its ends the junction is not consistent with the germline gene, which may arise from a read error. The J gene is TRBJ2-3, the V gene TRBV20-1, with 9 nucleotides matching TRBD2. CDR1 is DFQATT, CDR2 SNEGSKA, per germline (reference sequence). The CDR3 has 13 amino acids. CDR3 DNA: TGCAGTGCTGGCCTAGCGGGGACAGATACGCGGTATTTT. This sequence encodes CSAGLAGTDTRYF.

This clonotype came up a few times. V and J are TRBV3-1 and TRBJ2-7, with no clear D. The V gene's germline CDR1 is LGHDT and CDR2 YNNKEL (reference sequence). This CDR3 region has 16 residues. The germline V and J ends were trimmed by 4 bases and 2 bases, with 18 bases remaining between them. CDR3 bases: TGTGCCAGCAGCCGACCTGGTTCGGCCTCAACCTACGAGCAGTACTTC. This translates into CASSRPGSASTYEQYF.

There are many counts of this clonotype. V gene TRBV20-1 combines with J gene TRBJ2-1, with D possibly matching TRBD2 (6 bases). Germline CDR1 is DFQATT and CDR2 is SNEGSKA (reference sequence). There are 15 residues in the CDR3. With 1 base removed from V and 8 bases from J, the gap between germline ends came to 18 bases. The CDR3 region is CSARGESGVLYEQFF. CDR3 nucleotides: TGCAGTGCTAGAGGGGAATCGGGAGTGTTGTATGAGCAGTTCTTC.

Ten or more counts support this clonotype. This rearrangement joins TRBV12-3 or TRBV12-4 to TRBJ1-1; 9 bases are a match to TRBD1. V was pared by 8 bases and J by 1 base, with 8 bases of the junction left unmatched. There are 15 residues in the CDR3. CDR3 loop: CASLYTGGPNTEAFF. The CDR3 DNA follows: TGTGCCAGCCTTTATACAGGGGGCCCGAACACTGAAGCTTTCTTT.